The clone carrying this TCR beta chain was detected a few times. Antigen: not known. The sample belongs to a study of T-cell memory formation after mild COVID-19. It was 5'RACE with constant-segment primers that produced the TCR alpha and TCR beta cDNA libraries, which carried sample barcodes and UMIs. TCRdb re-derived calls from the 5' RACE reads in MiXCR, one entry per CDR3 protein. Of roughly 280,000 distinct CDR3 sequences listed, approximately 7.6% are singletons. Whole-study results and caveats: Pre-infection memory held some responding clones, suggesting pre-existing cross-reactive T cells responded. The study found balanced CD4/CD8 in clones contracting day 15 to 85 and a CD4+ lean in later expanders. Among CD4+ contracting clones, most were CM and EM, and CD8+ ones EMRA.

Specimen: PBMCs or a T cell subset sorted from them (not recorded which). The clonotype originates from a man between 18 and 35 years old who had mild COVID-19 (a few samples of this study predate the infection). Cell type and time point are not known.

Written as DNA, the CDR3 is TGCAGTGCTAGGTCCGTTAGCACAGATACGCAGTATTTT. Translation gives CSARSVSTDTQYF. The chain joins TRBV20-1 to TRBJ2-3; D gene uncertain. The CDR3 spans 13 residues. Trimming cost V 3 bases and J 0 bases, with 7 bases left between them. Per the germline V gene, CDR1 is DFQATT and CDR2 is SNEGSKA (reference sequence).